A selection of T cell receptor beta chains follows, all from one sample in a study of T cells after yellow fever vaccination. TCRdb reprocessed the 5' RACE reads with MiXCR, giving one entry per CDR3 protein. The sample includes a few hundred thousand distinct CDR3 sequences, roughly a sixth of them seen just once. Sequences were derived from PBMCs, sampled 5 to 6 days after the first yellow fever vaccination. These receptors were taken from a young man who received the YFV17D yellow fever vaccine. The CDR3 runs from the conserved cysteine through the conserved F or W. D genes are given only for firm matches. Where a row states a size, it is once, few, many or the class of an expanded clone; other rows omit it.

D | J | V | size | CDR3 | DNA
NA | TRBJ2-1 | TRBV12-3/TRBV12-4 | few | CASSYSGIYEQFF | TGTGCCAGCAGTTATTCAGGGATATATGAGCAGTTCTTC
NA | TRBJ1-6 | TRBV7-2 | few | CASSKTAGDYNSPLHF | TGTGCCAGCAGCAAAACGGCGGGGGACTATAATTCACCCCTCCACTTT
TRBD2 | TRBJ2-7 | TRBV20-1 | few | CSALLAGSEQYF | TGCAGTGCTTTACTAGCGGGGAGCGAGCAGTACTTC
TRBD1 | TRBJ2-5 | TRBV7-2 | few | CASTSWTGQETQYF | TGTGCCAGCACATCCTGGACAGGCCAAGAGACCCAGTACTTC
TRBD2 | TRBJ2-7 | TRBV4-1 | NA | CASSQFERGSSYEQYF | TGCGCCAGCAGCCAATTCGAGCGGGGCTCCTCCTACGAGCAGTACTTC
NA | TRBJ2-5 | TRBV20-1 | few | CSARDEPTGGTQYF | TGCAGTGCTAGAGATGAACCGACCGGTGGGACCCAGTACTTC
NA | TRBJ2-2 | TRBV11-2 | few | CASRRGEVNTGELFF | TGTGCCAGCCGCCGGGGCGAGGTCAACACCGGGGAGCTGTTTTTT
TRBD2 | TRBJ2-1 | TRBV5-1 | NA | CASYGRLAGGNEQFF | TGCGCCAGCTATGGGCGACTAGCGGGGGGCAATGAGCAGTTCTTC
TRBD1 | TRBJ2-1 | TRBV12-3/TRBV12-4 | many | CASTDGTGDYNEQFF | TGTGCCAGCACGGACGGGACAGGGGATTACAATGAGCAGTTCTTC
NA | TRBJ2-1 | TRBV5-1 | NA | CASSSDTKPYNEQFF | TGCGCCAGCAGCTCGGACACTAAGCCCTACAATGAGCAGTTCTTC
NA | TRBJ2-2 | TRBV5-6 | few | CASSLAGRLWDTGELFF | TGTGCCAGCAGCTTGGCCGGGAGACTCTGGGACACCGGGGAGCTGTTTTTT
TRBD1 | TRBJ2-1 | TRBV7-2 | NA | CASSRRQGNNEQFF | TGTGCCAGCAGCCGACGACAGGGGAACAATGAGCAGTTCTTC
NA | TRBJ1-2 | TRBV27 | many | CASSLSGYGYTF | TGTGCCAGCAGTTTATCCGGATATGGCTACACCTTC
NA | TRBJ1-5 | TRBV10-3 | few | CAIWDGDQPQHF | TGTGCCATCTGGGACGGAGATCAGCCCCAGCATTTT
NA | TRBJ1-1 | TRBV29-1 | NA | CSVERPLRAFF | TGCAGCGTTGAAAGACCCTTACGAGCTTTCTTT
TRBD1 | TRBJ2-3 | TRBV7-9 | once | CASSLGTGNTQYF | TGTGCCAGCAGCTTAGGGACAGGGAATACGCAGTATTTT
NA | TRBJ1-4 | TRBV18 | NA | CASSRDGGTNEKLFF | TGTGCCAGCTCACGCGACGGGGGTACTAATGAAAAACTGTTTTTT
NA | TRBJ1-1 | TRBV6-5 | NA | CASSYQGLDTEAFF | TGTGCCAGCAGTTACCAGGGGCTGGACACTGAAGCTTTCTTT
NA | TRBJ2-7 | TRBV6-5 | NA | CASSYSGGGGYEQYF | TGTGCCAGCAGTTACTCAGGAGGGGGCGGCTACGAGCAGTACTTC
TRBD2 | TRBJ2-1 | TRBV18 | NA | CASSPGGLAANNEQFF | TGTGCCAGCTCACCAGGGGGACTAGCGGCCAACAATGAGCAGTTCTTC
TRBD1 | TRBJ2-3 | TRBV27 | NA | CASGQGTDTQYF | TGTGCCAGCGGACAGGGAACAGATACGCAGTATTTT
NA | TRBJ2-3 | TRBV7-6 | many | CASSFGGAGRTDTQYF | TGTGCCAGCAGCTTTGGGGGAGCGGGCCGCACAGATACGCAGTATTTT
NA | TRBJ1-1 | TRBV4-1 | NA | CASSQGPAPTEAFF | TGCGCCAGCAGCCAAGGACCCGCCCCCACTGAAGCTTTCTTT
TRBD2 | TRBJ2-3 | TRBV2 | NA | CASNALAGGGTDTQYF | TGTGCCAGCAACGCCTTAGCGGGGGGCGGCACAGATACGCAGTATTTT
NA | TRBJ1-2 | TRBV7-3 | few | CASSVQGGDGYTF | TGTGCCAGCAGCGTACAGGGTGGAGATGGCTACACCTTC
TRBD1 | TRBJ1-1 | TRBV20-1 | NA | CSAPPPDRVEAFF | TGCAGTGCTCCTCCCCCTGACAGGGTTGAAGCTTTCTTT
TRBD1 | TRBJ1-2 | TRBV20-1 | few | CSALGTGGLGSGYTF | TGCAGTGCCCTTGGGACAGGGGGCTTGGGCTCTGGCTACACCTTC
TRBD1 | TRBJ1-2 | TRBV20-1 | NA | CSAIGTGGMVNYGYTF | TGCAGTGCTATAGGGACAGGGGGGATGGTTAACTATGGCTACACCTTC
NA | TRBJ2-7 | TRBV6-1 | NA | CASSANPPPAGSSYEQYF | TGTGCCAGCAGTGCTAACCCACCGCCGGCGGGCAGCTCCTACGAGCAGTACTTC
NA | TRBJ1-4 | TRBV5-4 | few | CASSLREGERLFF | TGTGCCAGCAGCTTGCGTGAGGGGGAGAGACTGTTTTTT
NA | TRBJ2-1 | TRBV5-1 | few | CASSSTDYNEQFF | TGCGCCAGCAGCAGCACAGATTACAATGAGCAGTTCTTC
NA | TRBJ2-4 | TRBV29-1 | NA | CSVEAWDHGNIQYF | TGCAGCGTTGAAGCATGGGACCATGGGAACATTCAGTACTTC
TRBD1 | TRBJ2-2 | TRBV7-9 | few | CASSRGQGDTGELFF | TGTGCCAGCAGCAGAGGACAGGGAGATACCGGGGAGCTGTTTTTT
NA | TRBJ2-1 | TRBV14 | few | CASSRGQRIKLYNEQFF | TGTGCCAGCAGCCGTGGACAGCGAATCAAGTTGTACAATGAGCAGTTCTTC
NA | TRBJ2-3 | TRBV12-3/TRBV12-4 | NA | CASTLNSGGGTDTQYF | TGTGCCAGCACCCTGAATTCGGGCGGGGGCACAGATACGCAGTATTTT
NA | TRBJ1-1 | TRBV24-1 | NA | CATSDPSGQLLNEAFF | TGTGCCACCAGTGATCCAAGTGGACAGCTACTCAATGAAGCTTTCTTT
TRBD1 | TRBJ2-5 | TRBV12-3/TRBV12-4 | NA | CASSPTGQGNRGTQYF | TGTGCCAGCAGCCCAACAGGACAGGGAAATCGTGGGACCCAGTACTTC
NA | TRBJ2-7 | TRBV29-1 | few | CSVYSDYSNYEQYF | TGCAGCGTTTACTCAGACTACTCAAATTACGAGCAGTACTTC
TRBD1 | TRBJ1-1 | TRBV4-1 | few | CASSQAWGQGATEAFF | TGCGCCAGCAGCCAAGCCTGGGGACAGGGGGCGACTGAAGCTTTCTTT
NA | TRBJ2-1 | TRBV20-1 | few | CSARGDSFSYNEQFF | TGCAGTGCAAGGGGGGACAGCTTCTCCTACAATGAGCAGTTCTTC